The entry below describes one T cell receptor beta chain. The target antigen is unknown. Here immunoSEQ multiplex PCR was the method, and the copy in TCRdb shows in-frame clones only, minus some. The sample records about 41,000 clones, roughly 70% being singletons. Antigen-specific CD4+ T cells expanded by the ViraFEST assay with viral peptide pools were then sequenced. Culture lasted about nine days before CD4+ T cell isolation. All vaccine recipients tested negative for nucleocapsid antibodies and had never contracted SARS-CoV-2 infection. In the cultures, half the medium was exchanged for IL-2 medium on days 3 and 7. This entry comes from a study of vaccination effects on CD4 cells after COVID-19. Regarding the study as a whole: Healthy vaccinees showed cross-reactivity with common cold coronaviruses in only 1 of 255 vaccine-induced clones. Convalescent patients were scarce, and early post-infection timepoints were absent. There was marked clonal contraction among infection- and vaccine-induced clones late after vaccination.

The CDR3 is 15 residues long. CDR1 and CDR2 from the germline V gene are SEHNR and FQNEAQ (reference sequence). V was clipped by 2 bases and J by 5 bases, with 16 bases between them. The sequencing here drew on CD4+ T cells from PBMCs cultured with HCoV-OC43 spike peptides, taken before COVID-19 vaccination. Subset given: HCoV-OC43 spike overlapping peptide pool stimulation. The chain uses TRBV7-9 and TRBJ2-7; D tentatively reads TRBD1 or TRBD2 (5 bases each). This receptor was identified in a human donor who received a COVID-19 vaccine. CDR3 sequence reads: CASSLYEGQGHEQYF. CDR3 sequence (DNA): TGTGCCAGCAGCTTATATGAGGGTCAGGGCCACGAGCAGTACTTC.